The 11 T cell receptor beta chains below come from one sample, sequenced in a study of T cell changes during pregnancy in multiple sclerosis. Using immunoSEQ multiplex PCR, the repertoire was profiled, and TCRdb retains in-frame clones only, with some absent. The sample gives tens of thousands of clones, approximately 95% of which show up once; 0.8% to 1% is in the top ten. The material sequenced was peripheral blood, taken in the second trimester of pregnancy. These TCRs come from a female donor in good health, enrolled as a control in a pregnancy study.

The chain employs TRBV2 and TRBJ1-1; 9 nucleotides align to TRBD1. With 4 bases clipped from V and 10 bases from J, the junction kept 13 bases outside the gene matches. Germline CDR1 reads SNHLY; CDR2 reads FYNNEI. The CDR3 extends over 15 amino acids. CDR3 loop: CASSGPTGGPVRAFF. In nucleotides, the CDR3 is TGTGCCAGCAGTGGCCCGACAGGGGGGCCTGTGAGAGCTTTCTTT.

V is TRBV30 and J is TRBJ2-5; 10 bases agree with TRBD2. The V gene end was trimmed by 3 bases and the J gene end by 5 bases; junction bases not matched to a gene: 9. Germline V lookup: CDR1 GTSNPN, CDR2 SVGIG (reference sequence). CDR3 length equals 15 residues. CDR3 sequence reads: CAWRLAGGPRETQYF. Written as DNA, the CDR3 is TGTGCCTGGAGGTTAGCGGGAGGCCCCAGGGAGACCCAGTACTTC. Full variable domain (outside the CDR3, taken from reference TRBV30 and TRBJ2-5): SQTIHQWPATLVQPVGSPLSLECTVEGTSNPNLYWYRQAAGRGLQLLFYSVGIGQISSEVPQNLSASRPQDRQFILSSKKLLLSDSGFYLCAWRLAGGPRETQYFGPGTRLLVL.

V and J are TRBV30 and TRBJ2-5; 9 bases are a match to TRBD1. Germline CDR1 GTSNPN, CDR2 SVGIG (reference sequence). With 4 bases clipped from V and 4 bases from J, the junction kept 4 bases outside the gene matches. CDR3 length equals 13 residues. CDR3 in DNA: TGTGCCTGGAACAGGGGGCCCGTAGAGACCCAGTACTTC. Its protein product is CAWNRGPVETQYF.

This chain links TRBV9 with TRBJ2-7; 14 nucleotides line up with TRBD2. Germline assignment: CDR1 SGDLS and CDR2 YYNGEE. The CDR3 contains 16 residues. With V trimmed by 0 bases and J by 5 bases, 4 bases remained unmatched. CDR3: CASSVGGTSGSHEQYF. The CDR3 DNA sequence: TGTGCCAGCAGCGTAGGGGGGACTAGCGGGAGTCACGAGCAGTACTTC.

V is TRBV9 and J is TRBJ2-7, with 10 bases identical to TRBD2. The CDR3 extends over 15 amino acids. The trim removed 0 bases at V and 4 bases at J, leaving 4 bases unmatched. The germline gives CDR1 SGDLS, CDR2 YYNGEE. The CDR3 loop reads CASSVASGSWYEQYF. The CDR3 DNA reads as TGTGCCAGCAGCGTAGCTAGCGGGAGTTGGTACGAGCAGTACTTC.

V and J are TRBV7-8 and TRBJ2-1; 7 nucleotides line up with TRBD2. CDR1 and CDR2 (germline): SGHVS, FQNEAQ. J lost 0 bases, V lost 5 bases, and 4 bases had no gene match. The CDR3 is 15 residues long. The CDR3 DNA sequence: TGTGCCAGCAGCGGCAGGACTAGCTCCTACAATGAGCAGTTCTTC. This codes for CASSGRTSSYNEQFF.

To note about this clone: This specimen includes other DNA sequences encoding the same CDR3. The CDR3 nucleotides are TGCGCCAGCAGTCCCAGGACTGATTCCTACGAGCAGTACTTC. This codes for CASSPRTDSYEQYF. This chain joins TRBV5-1 and TRBJ2-7, with D possibly TRBD2 on 5 matching bases. CDR3 length equals 14 residues. The germline CDR1 and CDR2 sequences are SGHRS and YFSETQ. Trimming removed 5 bases from V and 1 base from J, with 13 bases in between.

This CDR3 is CASSLQGGAEAFF. As DNA, the CDR3 is TGCGCCAGCAGCTTACAGGGAGGGGCTGAAGCTTTCTTT. The chain links TRBV5-1 to TRBJ1-1; TRBD1 is a possible D gene (6 bases). The CDR3 runs to 13 residues. The germline gives CDR1 SGHRS, CDR2 YFSETQ. Between the trimmed V and J ends, which lost 2 bases and 6 bases, there was a span of 11 bases.

The genes are TRBV9 and TRBJ2-3, with 8 bases lining up with TRBD2. The germline V gene encodes CDR1 SGDLS and CDR2 YYNGEE. V was pared by 4 bases and J by 3 bases, with 4 bases of the junction left unmatched. CDR3 size: 14 residues. This chain's CDR3 is CASSPRGGTDTQYF. For the CDR3, the DNA is TGTGCCAGCAGCCCCCGGGGGGGGACAGATACGCAGTATTTT.

The gene calls are TRBV28 and TRBJ1-5, with D perhaps matching TRBD1 (6 bases). The CDR3 contains 14 residues. Trimming removed 4 bases at V and 6 bases at J, with 13 bases between. Germline values: CDR1 MDHEN, CDR2 SYDVKM. Here the CDR3 DNA reads TGTGCCAGCAGTTGGGGGCACGGCGCTCAGCCCCAGCATTTT. It encodes CASSWGHGAQPQHF. The complete variable domain, with remaining parts taken from reference TRBV28 and TRBJ1-5, reads DVKVTQSSRYLVKRTGEKVFLECVQDMDHENMFWYRQDPGLGLRLIYFSYDVKMKEKGDIPEGYSVSREKKERFSLILESASTNQTSMYLCASSWGHGAQPQHFGDGTRLSIL.

The chain has TRBV7-9 and TRBJ2-5; 7 bases map to TRBD2. V gave up 4 bases and J gave up 2 bases; unmatched junction bases: 16. Germline values: CDR1 SEHNR, CDR2 FQNEAQ (reference sequence). The CDR3 has 18 amino acids. CDR3 loop: CASSSRRSASGAQETQYF. The CDR3 DNA is TGTGCCAGCAGCTCCCGAAGGTCGGCTAGCGGAGCTCAAGAGACCCAGTACTTC. The variable domain in full, with the rest retrieved from reference TRBV7-9 and TRBJ2-5, is DTGVSQNPRHKITKRGQNVTFRCDPISEHNRLYWYRQTLGQGPEFLTYFQNEAQLEKSRLLSDRFSAERPKGSFSTLEIQRTEQGDSAMYLCASSSRRSASGAQETQYFGPGTRLLVL.